Shown below are 8 T cell receptor beta chains from a single sample sequenced in a study of PD-1 blockade in classical Hodgkin lymphoma. The protocol was immunoSEQ multiplex PCR, while the TCRdb copy is restricted to in-frame clones and leaves out a portion. Among about 40,000 clones listed, about 90% were seen once. Each of the patients experienced relapse following autologous stem cell transplantation, and their brentuximab vedotin exposure differed. The material sequenced was peripheral blood mononuclear cells (PBMCs), taken at baseline. The receptors derive from a human donor with classical Hodgkin lymphoma.

The V gene is TRBV6-1, the J gene TRBJ2-2; D unresolved. V was clipped by 2 bases and J by 3 bases, with 10 bases between them. Germline V CDR1 and CDR2: MNHNS, SASEGT. The CDR3 totals 15 residues. The CDR3 loop is CASSELDVHTGELFF. The CDR3 nucleotides read TGTGCCAGCAGTGAACTTGATGTCCACACCGGGGAGCTGTTTTTT.

V and J are TRBV6-1 and TRBJ1-4; tentatively, D is TRBD1 (5 bases). This CDR3 has 14 amino acids. Germline V gives CDR1 MNHNS, CDR2 SASEGT. The V end lost 6 bases, the J end lost 5 bases, and 13 bases lay between the germline ends. The CDR3 region has the DNA TGTGCCAGCAGGTTGACAGTACCAAATGAAAAACTGTTTTTT. This sequence encodes CASRLTVPNEKLFF.

The CDR3 spells CASSVQGGAEAFF. DNA for the CDR3: TGTGCCAGCAGTGTACAGGGTGGCGCTGAAGCTTTCTTT. The chain couples TRBV6-1 to TRBJ1-1, with D maybe TRBD1 (6 bases). V lost 4 bases to trimming and J lost 6 bases, with 12 bases between them. Looked up from germline, CDR1 is MNHNS and CDR2 is SASEGT. CDR3 length equals 13 residues.

V is TRBV2 and J is TRBJ1-4; the D is unclear. The CDR3 has 13 residues. CDR1 and CDR2 from the germline V gene are SNHLY and FYNNEI. V was shortened by 3 bases and J by 5 bases, with 7 bases between the two germline ends. In DNA form, the CDR3 reads TGTGCCAGCAGTGACGACGGGAATGAAAAACTGTTTTTT. Its translation: CASSDDGNEKLFF.

This clone was detected once. The rearrangement uses TRBV6-5 and TRBJ1-2; D is unclear. CDR3 length equals 15 residues. Looked up from germline, CDR1 is MNHEY and CDR2 is SVGAGI. Trimming removed 3 bases from V and 3 bases from J, with 14 bases in between. CDR3 in DNA: TGTGCCAGCAGTTATGCCAATGCAGCCTACTATGGCTACACCTTC. As protein: CASSYANAAYYGYTF.

The chain links TRBV4-2 to TRBJ1-6; maybe TRBD1 (5 bases). V lost 0 bases to trimming and J lost 1 base, with 13 bases between them. From germline, CDR1 is LGHNA and CDR2 YNFKEQ. CDR3 length equals 18 residues. The DNA for the CDR3 is TGTGCCAGCAGCCAAGATCCGGCCAGGGTGTCCTATAATTCACCCCTCCACTTT. Protein: CASSQDPARVSYNSPLHF.

The gene calls are TRBV18 and TRBJ1-6; D unresolved. V shed 3 bases and J shed 5 bases, with 20 bases lying between them. Germline V gene data show CDR1 as KGHSH and CDR2 as LQKENI. The CDR3 consists of 18 residues. Written as DNA, the CDR3 is TGTGCCAGCTCACCGATTTCGGCAGTTCCTCTTAATAATTCACCCCTCCACTTT. It codes for CASSPISAVPLNNSPLHF.

The rearrangement joins TRBV19 to TRBJ2-7; the D is unclear. The V end was cut by 7 bases, the J end by 2 bases, with 9 bases between. The CDR3 extends over 12 amino acids. Germline lookup yields CDR1 LNHDA and CDR2 SQIVND (reference sequence). As DNA, the CDR3 is TGTGCCAGTAAAAGTTCTACCTACGAGCAGTACTTC. It codes for CASKSSTYEQYF.